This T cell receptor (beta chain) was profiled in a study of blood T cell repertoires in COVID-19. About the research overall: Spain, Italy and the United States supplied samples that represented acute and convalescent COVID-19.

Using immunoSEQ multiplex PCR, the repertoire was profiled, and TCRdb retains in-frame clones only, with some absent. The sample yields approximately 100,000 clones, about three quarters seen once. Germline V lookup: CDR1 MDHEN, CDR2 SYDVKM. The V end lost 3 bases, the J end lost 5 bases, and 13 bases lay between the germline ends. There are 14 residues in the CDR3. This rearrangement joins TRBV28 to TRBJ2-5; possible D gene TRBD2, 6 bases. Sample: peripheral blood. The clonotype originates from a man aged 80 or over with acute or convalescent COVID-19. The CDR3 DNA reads TGTGCCAGCAGTTTCACAGCGGGTGCGGAGACCCAGTACTTC. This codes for CASSFTAGAETQYF.